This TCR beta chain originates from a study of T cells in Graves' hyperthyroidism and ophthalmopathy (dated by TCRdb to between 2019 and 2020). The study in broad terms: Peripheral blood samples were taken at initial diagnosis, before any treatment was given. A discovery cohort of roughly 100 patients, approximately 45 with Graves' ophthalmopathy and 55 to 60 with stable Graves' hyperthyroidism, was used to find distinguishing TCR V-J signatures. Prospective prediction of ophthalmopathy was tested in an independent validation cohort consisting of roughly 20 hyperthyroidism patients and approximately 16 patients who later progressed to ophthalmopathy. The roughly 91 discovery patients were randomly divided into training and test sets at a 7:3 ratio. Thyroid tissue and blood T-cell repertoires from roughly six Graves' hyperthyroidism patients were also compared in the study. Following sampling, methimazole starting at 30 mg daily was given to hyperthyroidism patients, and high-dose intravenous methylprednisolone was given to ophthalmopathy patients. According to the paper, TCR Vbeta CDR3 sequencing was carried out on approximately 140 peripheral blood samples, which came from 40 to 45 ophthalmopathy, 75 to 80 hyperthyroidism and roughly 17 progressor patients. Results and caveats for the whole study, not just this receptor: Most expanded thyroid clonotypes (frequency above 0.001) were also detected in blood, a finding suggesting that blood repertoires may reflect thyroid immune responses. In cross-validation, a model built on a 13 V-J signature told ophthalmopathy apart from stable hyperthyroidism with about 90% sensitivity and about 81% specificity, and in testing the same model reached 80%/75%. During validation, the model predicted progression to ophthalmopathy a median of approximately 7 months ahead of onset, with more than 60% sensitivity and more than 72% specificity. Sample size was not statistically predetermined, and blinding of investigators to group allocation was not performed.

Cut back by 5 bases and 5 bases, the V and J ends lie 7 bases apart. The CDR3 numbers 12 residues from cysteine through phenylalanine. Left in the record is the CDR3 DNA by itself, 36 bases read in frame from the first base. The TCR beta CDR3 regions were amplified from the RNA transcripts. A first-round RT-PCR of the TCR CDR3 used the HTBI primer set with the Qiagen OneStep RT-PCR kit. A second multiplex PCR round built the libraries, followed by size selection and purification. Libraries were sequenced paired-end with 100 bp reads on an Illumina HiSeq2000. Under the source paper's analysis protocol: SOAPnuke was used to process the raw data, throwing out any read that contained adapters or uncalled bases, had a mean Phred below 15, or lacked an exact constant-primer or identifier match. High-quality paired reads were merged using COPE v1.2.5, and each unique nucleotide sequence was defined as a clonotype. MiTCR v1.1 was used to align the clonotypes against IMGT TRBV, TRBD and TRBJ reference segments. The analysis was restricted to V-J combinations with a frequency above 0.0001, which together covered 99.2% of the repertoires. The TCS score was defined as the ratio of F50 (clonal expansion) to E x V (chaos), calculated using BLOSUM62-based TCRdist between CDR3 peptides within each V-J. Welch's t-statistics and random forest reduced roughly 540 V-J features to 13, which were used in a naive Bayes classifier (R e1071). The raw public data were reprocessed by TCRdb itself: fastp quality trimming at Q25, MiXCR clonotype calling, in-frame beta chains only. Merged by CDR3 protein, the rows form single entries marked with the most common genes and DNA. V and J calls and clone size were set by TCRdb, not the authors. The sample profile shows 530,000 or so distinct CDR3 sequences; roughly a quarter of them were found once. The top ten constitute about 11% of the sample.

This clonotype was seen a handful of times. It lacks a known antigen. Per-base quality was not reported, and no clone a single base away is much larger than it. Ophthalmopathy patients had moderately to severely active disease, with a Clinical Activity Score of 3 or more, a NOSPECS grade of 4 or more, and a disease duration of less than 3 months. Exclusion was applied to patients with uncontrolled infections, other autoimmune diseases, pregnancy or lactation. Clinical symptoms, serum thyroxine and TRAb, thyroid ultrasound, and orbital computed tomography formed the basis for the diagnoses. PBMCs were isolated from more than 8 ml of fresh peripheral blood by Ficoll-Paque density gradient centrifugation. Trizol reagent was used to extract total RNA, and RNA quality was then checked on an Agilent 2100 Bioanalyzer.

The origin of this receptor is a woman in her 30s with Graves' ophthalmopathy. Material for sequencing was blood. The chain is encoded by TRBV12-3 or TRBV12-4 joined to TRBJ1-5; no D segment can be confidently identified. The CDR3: CASSRGYQPQHF. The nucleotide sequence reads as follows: TGTGCCAGCAGTCGGGGTTATCAGCCCCAGCATTTT.